Following are 2 T cell receptor beta chains from one sample sequenced in a study of blood T cells in healthy people across ages. Using a J-beta primer mix together with a sample-barcoded 5' primer, a second PCR was run for roughly 6 to 12 cycles. TCRdb analysed the 5' RACE reads with MiXCR anew, one entry per CDR3 protein. The table records fewer than 1,200,000 distinct CDR3 sequences, almost 25% of them present only once. These sequences were also reported in another study, on T cells of mothers and their children.

Sequenced: blood. Source of these receptors: a girl aged 2-15 years in good health.

This clonotype has a handful of counts. The chain is built from TRBV7-6 and TRBJ1-2; D possibly corresponds to TRBD1 (6 bases). The CDR3 covers 16 residues. The germline CDR1 and CDR2 sequences are SGHVS and FNYEAQ. Trimming stripped 5 bases from V and 7 bases from J, with 23 bases between. The CDR3 bases are TGTGCCAGCAGCATGGACCCCGGGACAAGTGGTGGTGGCTACACCTTC. This sequence encodes CASSMDPGTSGGGYTF.

The chain uses TRBV28 and TRBJ2-7; TRBD2 agrees at 7 bases. Germline assignment: CDR1 MDHEN and CDR2 SYDVKM. Trimming at V came to 4 bases and at J to 3 bases, leaving 9 bases not matched to a gene. This CDR3 spans 15 amino acids. The CDR3: CASSSLRQRGYEQYF. The CDR3 nucleotides are TGTGCCAGCAGTTCCCTTAGACAGCGGGGCTACGAGCAGTACTTC.